The entry below gives a single T cell receptor (beta chain) sequence along with its context. The repertoire was sequenced with immunoSEQ multiplex PCR; TCRdb's copy has only in-frame clones and lacks some. Of 89,000 or so clones listed, 93% were seen once; the top ten hold 1.1%. This sample was included in a study of cytomegalovirus exposure and HLA in healthy donors. Among the approximately 110 subjects of the validation cohort, separate from the roughly 700-subject first cohort, were the donors. The CDR3 loop spans 17 amino acids. Trimming left V 3 bases short and J 5 bases short, with 20 bases between. Germline V gene data show CDR1 as LGHNA and CDR2 as YSLEER.

The clonotype originates from a woman in her 30s in good health and CMV-seropositive. Sequenced: PBMCs. The rearrangement joins TRBV4-3 to TRBJ2-1, with a tentative D call TRBD2 (6 bases). CDR3 coding DNA: TGCGCCAGCAGCCATCCCCCGGTGCCGGGACTCAACAATGAGCAGTTCTTC. Translation: CASSHPPVPGLNNEQFF.